The TCR beta chain described here comes from a study of graft-versus-host responses after intestinal transplantation. Looking at the study overall: Recipients had multivisceral, liver-intestinal, or isolated intestinal transplants.

V was clipped by 3 bases and J by 0 bases, with 11 bases between them. The CDR3 runs to 15 residues. Germline V gene lookup returns CDR1 KGHSH and CDR2 LQKENI. A note on this clone: Its antigen is undetermined.

TCRdb's table, derived via immunoSEQ multiplex PCR, lists solely in-frame clones and lacks some. The data show 100,000 to 110,000 clones, with roughly 87% seen just once and around 1% held by the top ten. This rearrangement joins TRBV18 to TRBJ1-2; D not resolved. The source was unstimulated CD4+ T cells sorted from spleen or lymph node cells, collected before transplant. This sequence was found in a human donor who was the organ donor for an intestinal transplant. The CDR3 nucleotides are TGTGCCAGCTCACCGAGGGATAAAGCTAACTATGGCTACACCTTC. Protein: CASSPRDKANYGYTF.